This T cell receptor (beta chain) came from a study of PD-1 blockade in classical Hodgkin lymphoma. Broader study findings: A significant rise in TCR diversity by C4D1 was seen for CD4+ but not CD8+ cells.

Following autologous stem cell transplantation, relapse occurred in every patient, and exposure to brentuximab vedotin varied. Thawed PBMCs yielded CD4+ T cells through magnetic negative selection. Relapsed/refractory classical Hodgkin lymphoma patients had complete, partial or progressive responses. Comment on this clone: Its specificity is unknown.

TCRdb's copy holds only in-frame clones and misses some; the assay was immunoSEQ multiplex PCR. The sample lists some 8,500 clones, 80% to 85% seen once, with about 12% in the top ten. From germline, CDR1 is LNHDA and CDR2 SQIVND (reference sequence). The CDR3 covers 15 residues. Trimming pared 0 bases from V and 4 bases from J, leaving 12 bases between. The receptor's source is a human donor with classical Hodgkin lymphoma. The input for sequencing was CD4+ T cells from blood, taken at baseline. This chain uses TRBV19 with TRBJ1-2; D remains unclear. The CDR3 DNA is TGTGCCAGTAGTATAGATCACGGCAGACTCTATGGCTACACCTTC. It translates to CASSIDHGRLYGYTF. Filled out from reference TRBV19 and TRBJ1-2, the complete variable domain reads DGGITQSPKYLFRKEGQNVTLSCEQNLNHDAMYWYRQDPGQGLRLIYYSQIVNDFQKGDIAEGYSVSREKKESFPLTVTSAQKNPTAFYLCASSIDHGRLYGYTFGSGTRLTVV.